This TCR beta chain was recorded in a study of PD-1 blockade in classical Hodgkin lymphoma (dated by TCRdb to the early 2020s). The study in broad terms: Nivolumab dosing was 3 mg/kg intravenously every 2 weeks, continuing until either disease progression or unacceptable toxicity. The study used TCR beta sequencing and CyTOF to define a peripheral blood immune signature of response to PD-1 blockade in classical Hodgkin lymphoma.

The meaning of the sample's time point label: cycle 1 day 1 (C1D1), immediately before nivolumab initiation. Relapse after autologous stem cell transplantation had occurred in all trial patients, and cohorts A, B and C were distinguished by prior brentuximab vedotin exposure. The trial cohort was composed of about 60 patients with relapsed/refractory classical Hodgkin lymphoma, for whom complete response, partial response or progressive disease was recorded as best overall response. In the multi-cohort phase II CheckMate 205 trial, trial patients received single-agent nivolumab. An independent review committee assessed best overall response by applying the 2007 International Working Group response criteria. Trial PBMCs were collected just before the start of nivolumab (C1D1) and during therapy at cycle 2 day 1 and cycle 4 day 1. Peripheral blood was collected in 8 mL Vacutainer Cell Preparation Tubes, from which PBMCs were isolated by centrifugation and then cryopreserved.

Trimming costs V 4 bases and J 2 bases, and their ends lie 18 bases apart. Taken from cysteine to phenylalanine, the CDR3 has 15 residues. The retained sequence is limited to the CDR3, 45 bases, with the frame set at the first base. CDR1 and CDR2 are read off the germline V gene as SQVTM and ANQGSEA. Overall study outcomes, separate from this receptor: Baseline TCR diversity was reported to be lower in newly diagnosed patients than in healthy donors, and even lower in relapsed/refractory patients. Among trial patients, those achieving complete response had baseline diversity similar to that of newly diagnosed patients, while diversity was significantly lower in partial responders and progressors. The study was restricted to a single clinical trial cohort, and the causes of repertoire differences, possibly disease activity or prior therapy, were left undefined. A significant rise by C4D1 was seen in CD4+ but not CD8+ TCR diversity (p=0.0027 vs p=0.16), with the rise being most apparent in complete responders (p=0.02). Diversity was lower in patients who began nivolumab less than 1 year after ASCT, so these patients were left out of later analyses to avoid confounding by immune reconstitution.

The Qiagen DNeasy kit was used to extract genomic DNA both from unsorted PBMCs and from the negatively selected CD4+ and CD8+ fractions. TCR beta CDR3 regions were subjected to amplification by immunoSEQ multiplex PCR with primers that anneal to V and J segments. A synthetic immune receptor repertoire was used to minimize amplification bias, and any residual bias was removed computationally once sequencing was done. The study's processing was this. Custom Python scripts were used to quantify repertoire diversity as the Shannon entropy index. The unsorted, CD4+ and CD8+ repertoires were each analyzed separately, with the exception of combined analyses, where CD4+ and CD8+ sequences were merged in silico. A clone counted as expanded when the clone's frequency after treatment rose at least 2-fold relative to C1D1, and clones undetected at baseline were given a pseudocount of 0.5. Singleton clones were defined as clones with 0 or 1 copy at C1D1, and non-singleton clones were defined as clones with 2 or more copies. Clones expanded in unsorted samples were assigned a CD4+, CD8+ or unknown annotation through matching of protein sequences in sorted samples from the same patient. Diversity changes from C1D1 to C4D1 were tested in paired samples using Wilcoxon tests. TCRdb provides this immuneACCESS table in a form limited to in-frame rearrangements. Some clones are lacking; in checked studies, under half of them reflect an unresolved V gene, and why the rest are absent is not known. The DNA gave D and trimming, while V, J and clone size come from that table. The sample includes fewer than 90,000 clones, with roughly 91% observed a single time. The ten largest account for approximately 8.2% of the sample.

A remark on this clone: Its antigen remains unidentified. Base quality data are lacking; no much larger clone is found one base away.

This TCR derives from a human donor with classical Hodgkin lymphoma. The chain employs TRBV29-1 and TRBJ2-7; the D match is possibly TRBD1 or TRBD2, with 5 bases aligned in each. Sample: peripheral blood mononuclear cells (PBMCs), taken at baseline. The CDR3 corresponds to CSVGRGRQDPYEQYF. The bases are TGCAGCGTTGGAAGGGGACGCCAGGATCCCTACGAGCAGTACTTC.